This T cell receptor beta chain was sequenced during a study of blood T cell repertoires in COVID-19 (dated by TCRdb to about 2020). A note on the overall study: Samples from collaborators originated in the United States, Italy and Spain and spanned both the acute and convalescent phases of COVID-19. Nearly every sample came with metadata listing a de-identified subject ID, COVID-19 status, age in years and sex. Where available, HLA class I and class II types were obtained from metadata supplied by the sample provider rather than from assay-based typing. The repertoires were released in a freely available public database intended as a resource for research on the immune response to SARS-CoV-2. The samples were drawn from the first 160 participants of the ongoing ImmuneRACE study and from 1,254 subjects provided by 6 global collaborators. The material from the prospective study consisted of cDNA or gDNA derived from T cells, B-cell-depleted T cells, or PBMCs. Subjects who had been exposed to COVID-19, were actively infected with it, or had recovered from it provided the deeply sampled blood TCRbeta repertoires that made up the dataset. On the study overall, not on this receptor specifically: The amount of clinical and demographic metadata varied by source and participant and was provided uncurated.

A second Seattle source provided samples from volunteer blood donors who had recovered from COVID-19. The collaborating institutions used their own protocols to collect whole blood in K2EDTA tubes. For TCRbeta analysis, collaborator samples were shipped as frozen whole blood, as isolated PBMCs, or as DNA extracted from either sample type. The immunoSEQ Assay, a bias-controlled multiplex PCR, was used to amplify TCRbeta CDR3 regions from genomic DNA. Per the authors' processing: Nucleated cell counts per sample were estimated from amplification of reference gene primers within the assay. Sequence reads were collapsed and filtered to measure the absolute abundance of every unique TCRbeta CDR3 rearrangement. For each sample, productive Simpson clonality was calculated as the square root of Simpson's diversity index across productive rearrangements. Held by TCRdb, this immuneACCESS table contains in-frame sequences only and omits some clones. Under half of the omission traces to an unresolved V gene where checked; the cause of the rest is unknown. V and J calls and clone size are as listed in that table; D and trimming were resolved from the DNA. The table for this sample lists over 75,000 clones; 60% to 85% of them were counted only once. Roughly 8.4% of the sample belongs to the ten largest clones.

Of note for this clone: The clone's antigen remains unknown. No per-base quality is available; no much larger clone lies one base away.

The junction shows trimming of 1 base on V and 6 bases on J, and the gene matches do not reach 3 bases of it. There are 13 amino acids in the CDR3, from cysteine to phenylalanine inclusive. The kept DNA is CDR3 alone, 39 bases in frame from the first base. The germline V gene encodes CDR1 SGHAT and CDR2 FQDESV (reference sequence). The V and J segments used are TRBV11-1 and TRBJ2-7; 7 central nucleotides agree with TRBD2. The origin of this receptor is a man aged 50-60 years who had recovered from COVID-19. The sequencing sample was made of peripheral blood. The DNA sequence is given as TGTGCCAGCAGCTTAGTCGCTAGCGGCGAGCAGTACTTC. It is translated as CASSLVASGEQYF.